Described below is a single T cell receptor beta chain sequence and its context. Its antigen is undetermined. The sample is drawn from a study of T cell responses to AZD1222 COVID-19 vaccine. CDR3 length equals 15 residues. The V segment lost 7 bases and the J segment 5 bases; nucleotides outside the gene matches: 8. CDR1 is MDHEN, CDR2 SYDVKM, per germline. Overall study findings and caveats: Donors were mostly white British, more females; clonal diversity possibly underestimated.

Sequenced by immunoSEQ multiplex PCR; TCRdb stores in-frame clones only, minus some. The sample has roughly 150,000 clones, 80% to 95% seen once; the top ten hold 4% to 5.5%. The source of this sequence is an adult in good health. The chain carries TRBV28 and TRBJ2-5; 12 bases match TRBD2. This specimen consisted of peripheral blood, obtained on day 0 of AZD1222 vaccination. This CDR3 reads CASTLTSGSGETQYF. The CDR3 nucleotides are TGTGCCAGCACCCTGACTAGCGGGAGCGGGGAGACCCAGTACTTC.